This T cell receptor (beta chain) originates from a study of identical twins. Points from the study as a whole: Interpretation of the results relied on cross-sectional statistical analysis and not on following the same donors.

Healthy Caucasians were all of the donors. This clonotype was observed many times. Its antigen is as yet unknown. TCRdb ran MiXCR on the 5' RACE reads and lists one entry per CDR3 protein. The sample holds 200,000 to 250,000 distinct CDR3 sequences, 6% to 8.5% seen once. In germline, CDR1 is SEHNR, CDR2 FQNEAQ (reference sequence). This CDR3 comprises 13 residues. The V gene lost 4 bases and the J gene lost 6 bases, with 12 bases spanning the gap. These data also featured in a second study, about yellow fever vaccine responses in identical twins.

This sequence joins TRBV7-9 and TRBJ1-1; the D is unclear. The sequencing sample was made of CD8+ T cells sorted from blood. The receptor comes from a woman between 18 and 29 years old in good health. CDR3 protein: CASSSPHGPEAFF. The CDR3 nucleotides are TGTGCCAGCAGCTCGCCTCACGGCCCTGAAGCTTTCTTT.